Listed below are T cell receptor beta chains from one sample, sequenced in a study of CD8 T cells in Susac syndrome. One entry per CDR3 protein, called by TCRdb with MiXCR from the immunoSEQ multiplex PCR reads. This sample carries 200,000 to 250,000 distinct CDR3 sequences, roughly 95% of them seen once, and the ten largest clones take roughly 0.07%. Material: CD4+ T cells from PBMCs. Source of these receptors: a human donor with multiple sclerosis. CDR3s include the opening cysteine and the closing phenylalanine or tryptophan. D genes are given only for firm matches. Clone size is stated in some rows and not others, as once, few, many or a class when expanded.

clone_size	v_call	d_call	j_call	cdr3_nt	cdr3_aa
NA	TRBV12-3/TRBV12-4	TRBD1	TRBJ2-3	TGTGCCAGCACCTCGACAGGGGTAATTTCAGATACGCAGTATTTT	CASTSTGVISDTQYF
NA	TRBV7-3	TRBD2	TRBJ2-1	TGTGCCAGCAGCCTCCGACTAGCGGGTCCCGGAGAGCAGTTCTTC	CASSLRLAGPGEQFF
NA	TRBV28	TRBD1	TRBJ2-4	TGTGCCAGCAGTGGGGGACAGGGCTCAAACATTCAGTACTTC	CASSGGQGSNIQYF
NA	TRBV29-1	TRBD1	TRBJ1-4	TGCAGCGCTCCCCGGGACAGACAGTATGAAAAACTGTTTTTT	CSAPRDRQYEKLFF
NA	TRBV20-1	TRBD1	TRBJ1-2	TGCAGTGCCCCGGGACAGGGCGTCGGTGGCTACACCTTC	CSAPGQGVGGYTF
once	TRBV3-1	NA	TRBJ2-7	TGTGCCAGCAGCCTCGGGTTCGAGCAGTACTTC	CASSLGFEQYF
once	TRBV20-1	NA	TRBJ2-1	TGCAGTGCGGCGAAATGGGCGAATGAGCAGTTCTTC	CSAAKWANEQFF
NA	TRBV28	TRBD1	TRBJ1-2	TGTGCCAGCAGTTTGAGGCGGACAGGGACTAACTATGGCTACACCTTC	CASSLRRTGTNYGYTF
NA	TRBV29-1	TRBD2	TRBJ2-1	TGCAGCGTTGAAGATCTCGATAGCGGGAGGGGTTTCTTCTACAATGAGCAGTTCTTC	CSVEDLDSGRGFFYNEQFF
NA	TRBV7-9	TRBD2	TRBJ2-1	TGTGCCAGCAGCCCCGGACTAGCGGAGAATGAGCAGTTCTTC	CASSPGLAENEQFF
NA	TRBV7-2	NA	TRBJ2-4	TGTGCCAGCAGCGGAAGAATCTCGACAGTCAGAAACATTCAGTACTTC	CASSGRISTVRNIQYF
NA	TRBV24-1	TRBD2	TRBJ2-1	TGTGCCACCAGTGATTCGCTAGCGGGGGCTAGCGAGGGTGAGCAGTTCTTC	CATSDSLAGASEGEQFF
NA	TRBV24-1	NA	TRBJ2-2	TGTGCCACCAGCGATTCGGGGACCGGGGAGCTGTTTTTT	CATSDSGTGELFF
NA	TRBV20-1	NA	TRBJ2-3	TGCAGTGCTAGAGCTGGACTTGCGGATACGCAGTATTTT	CSARAGLADTQYF
once	TRBV5-6	NA	TRBJ2-1	TGTGCCAGCAGCTTGCAAGTGGTCTACAATGAGCAGTTCTTC	CASSLQVVYNEQFF
NA	TRBV19	NA	TRBJ2-6	TGTGCCAGTAGAACTATAGGACAGTTAATCTCTGGGGCCAACGTCCTGACTTTC	CASRTIGQLISGANVLTF
once	TRBV29-1	NA	TRBJ1-2	TGCAGCGTTGTCCGGGGGGCGGATAACTATGGCTACACCTTC	CSVVRGADNYGYTF
NA	TRBV2	TRBD1	TRBJ1-1	TGTGCCAGCAGTGATAAGGGGGCGAACACTGAAGCTTTCTTT	CASSDKGANTEAFF
NA	TRBV29-1	TRBD1	TRBJ1-2	TGCAGCCCAACTCCTGTTGGGACAGGGGACTATGGCTACACCTTC	CSPTPVGTGDYGYTF
NA	TRBV29-1	NA	TRBJ1-1	TGCAGCGTTAAACCCTCGGGGAACACTGAAGCTTTCTTT	CSVKPSGNTEAFF
NA	TRBV6-6	TRBD1	TRBJ2-3	TGTGCCAGCAGTTCCTTGGGACAGACTAGCACAGATACGCAGTATTTT	CASSSLGQTSTDTQYF
NA	TRBV9	TRBD1	TRBJ2-1	TGTGCCAGCAGCGAAACCGGGACAGGTAATGAGCAGTTCTTC	CASSETGTGNEQFF
NA	TRBV12-3/TRBV12-4	TRBD1	TRBJ2-5	TGTGCCAGCAGAGCGGACAGGGGTCAAGAGACCCAGTACTTC	CASRADRGQETQYF
NA	TRBV30	TRBD1	TRBJ1-4	TGTGCCTGGACGACAGGGATCAGGGAAAAACTGTTTTTT	CAWTTGIREKLFF
NA	TRBV12-3/TRBV12-4	NA	TRBJ1-2	TGTGCCAGCAGGGGACGGGATCATGGCTACACCTTC	CASRGRDHGYTF
NA	TRBV9	TRBD2	TRBJ2-3	TGTGCCAGCCATTCTTCTAGCGGGGGCACAGATACGCAGTATTTT	CASHSSSGGTDTQYF
NA	TRBV20-1	NA	TRBJ1-5	TGCAGTGCTGCCATAAGTGGGGTCCAGCCCCAGCATTTT	CSAAISGVQPQHF
NA	TRBV7-9	NA	TRBJ2-7	TGTGCCAGCAGCTTAGCTTCAGGTACCTACGAGCAGTACTTC	CASSLASGTYEQYF
NA	TRBV11-2	TRBD1	TRBJ2-3	TGTGCCAGTATCAATCCGGGACAGGGGAGCACAGATACGCAGTATTTT	CASINPGQGSTDTQYF
NA	TRBV30	NA	TRBJ2-2	TGTGCCTGGAGGGGTTTCACCGGGGAGCTGTTTTTT	CAWRGFTGELFF
NA	TRBV27	NA	TRBJ2-7	TGTGCCAGCAGTTTATTGGCAGGGGACGTCAACGAGCAGTACTTC	CASSLLAGDVNEQYF
NA	TRBV25-1	NA	TRBJ2-2	TGTGCCAGCAGTGAAGGAGGTCCCGGGGAGCTGTTTTTT	CASSEGGPGELFF
NA	TRBV5-4	TRBD1	TRBJ2-2	TGTGCCAGCAGCTTGGCCCCTCAGGGGGCCTTCACCGGGGAGCTGTTTTTT	CASSLAPQGAFTGELFF
NA	TRBV3-1	NA	TRBJ1-2	TGTGCCAGCAGCCACTCTCAGGTTGGCTACACCTTC	CASSHSQVGYTF
NA	TRBV11-2	NA	TRBJ2-7	TGTGCCAGCAGCTTTCAGGGGATTAGCTCCTACGAGCAGTACTTC	CASSFQGISSYEQYF
NA	TRBV5-1	NA	TRBJ2-6	TGCGCCAGCAGCTTGGGTAGGGATTCCGGGGCCAACGTCCTGACTTTC	CASSLGRDSGANVLTF
NA	TRBV20-1	NA	TRBJ1-5	TGCAGTGCTGGGAGAGGGGCGCAGGGCAATCAGCCCCAGCATTTT	CSAGRGAQGNQPQHF
NA	TRBV24-1	NA	TRBJ2-7	TGTGCCACCAGTGATTATGGGGTCTCCTACGAGCAGTACTTC	CATSDYGVSYEQYF
NA	TRBV5-4	NA	TRBJ2-6	TGTGCCAGCAGCTTGAGGGCGGCTGGGGCCAACGTCCTGACTTTC	CASSLRAAGANVLTF
NA	TRBV6-5	TRBD1	TRBJ1-1	TGTGCCAGCAGTTCCCCCTGGACAGGCCGAAACACTGAAGCTTTCTTT	CASSSPWTGRNTEAFF
NA	TRBV20-1	NA	TRBJ1-5	TGCAGTGCTAGGTCAGGAGATCAGCCCCAGCATTTT	CSARSGDQPQHF
few	TRBV3-1	TRBD1	TRBJ2-7	TGTGCCAGCAGCCAAGGGTGGGACAGATACGAGCAGTACTTC	CASSQGWDRYEQYF
NA	TRBV5-1	NA	TRBJ2-1	TGCGCCAGCAGCCCAAACGGCTTCTCCTACAATGAGCAGTTCTTC	CASSPNGFSYNEQFF
NA	TRBV12-3/TRBV12-4	NA	TRBJ1-2	TGTGCCAGCAGTATCCAGGGGCGGGGCGGTTATGGCTACACCTTC	CASSIQGRGGYGYTF
NA	TRBV19	NA	TRBJ1-2	TGTGCCAGTAGTACCCAGACAGTCTGGGGCTACACCTTC	CASSTQTVWGYTF
NA	TRBV6-2/TRBV6-3	TRBD1	TRBJ1-2	TGTGCCAGCAATCGTTATGGGACAGGGAGGGAGAGAGATGGCTACACCTTC	CASNRYGTGRERDGYTF
NA	TRBV5-1	NA	TRBJ1-4	TGCGCCAGCAGCTTGGGGCAGGGCGGAGAAGCTAATGAAAAACTGTTTTTT	CASSLGQGGEANEKLFF
once	TRBV20-1	NA	TRBJ2-5	TGCAGTGCTGGAAAGCCGGGATCGAAAGAAGAGACCCAGTACTTC	CSAGKPGSKEETQYF
NA	TRBV5-4	NA	TRBJ2-5	TGTGCCAGCAGCTTGGATGGGGGGACCCAGTACTTC	CASSLDGGTQYF
NA	TRBV6-5	NA	TRBJ2-5	TGTGCCAGCAGTTCCCTACGGGGGAGGGGGGAGACCCAGTACTTC	CASSSLRGRGETQYF
NA	TRBV3-1	NA	TRBJ1-1	TGTGCCAGCCGGAGGAACACTGAAGCTTTCTTT	CASRRNTEAFF
NA	TRBV28	TRBD1	TRBJ1-5	TGTGCCAGCAGTTGGGACAGGGGTAGCAATCAGCCCCAGCATTTT	CASSWDRGSNQPQHF
NA	TRBV27	TRBD2	TRBJ2-1	TGTGCCAGCAGACTTAGCGGGCCTAGCTCCTACAATGAGCAGTTCTTC	CASRLSGPSSYNEQFF
NA	TRBV28	NA	TRBJ1-3	TGTGCCAGCACCAGGACTAACTCTGGAAACACCATATATTTT	CASTRTNSGNTIYF
NA	TRBV12-3/TRBV12-4	NA	TRBJ1-4	TGTGCCAGCAGTCCAGGGAGACGGAATGAAAAACTGTTTTTT	CASSPGRRNEKLFF
NA	TRBV18	TRBD1	TRBJ2-5	TGTGCCAGCTCACCACAGACAGGGGGCGAAGAGACCCAGTACTTC	CASSPQTGGEETQYF
NA	TRBV20-1	NA	TRBJ1-5	TGCAGTGCTAGAGATTGGGCCACACTCAATCAGCCCCAGCATTTT	CSARDWATLNQPQHF
NA	TRBV7-3	NA	TRBJ2-7	TGTGCCAGCAGCACAGGGACCCACGAGCAGTACTTC	CASSTGTHEQYF
once	TRBV7-3	NA	TRBJ2-3	TGTGCCAGCAGCAAGAGCGGGTCCAGCACAGATACGCAGTATTTT	CASSKSGSSTDTQYF
once	TRBV10-3	TRBD1	TRBJ2-2	TGTGCCGCCTCGCGACAGGGGGCCACCGGGGAGCTGTTTTTT	CAASRQGATGELFF